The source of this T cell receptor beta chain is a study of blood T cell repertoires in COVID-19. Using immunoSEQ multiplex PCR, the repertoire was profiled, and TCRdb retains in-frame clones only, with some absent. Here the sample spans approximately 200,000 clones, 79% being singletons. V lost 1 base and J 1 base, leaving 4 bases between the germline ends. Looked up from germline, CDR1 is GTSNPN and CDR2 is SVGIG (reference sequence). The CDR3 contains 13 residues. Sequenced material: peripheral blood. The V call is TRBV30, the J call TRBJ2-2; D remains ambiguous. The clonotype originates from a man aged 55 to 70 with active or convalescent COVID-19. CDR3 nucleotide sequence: TGTGCCTGGAGTGCGAGGAACACCGGGGAGCTGTTTTTT. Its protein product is CAWSARNTGELFF.